Listed here are 9 T cell receptor beta chains from one sample, sequenced in a study of blood T cell repertoires in COVID-19 (dated by TCRdb to 2018 to 2021). To prepare the library, the immunoSEQ multiplex PCR assay was applied. Here the immuneACCESS table is served through TCRdb, limited to in-frame sequences with V and J called. Missing clones are a known gap in these copies; in checked studies unresolved V genes cover under half, and the rest lacks a known reason. This sample is represented by approximately 260,000 clones; roughly 80% of them were singletons. The ten largest make up around 3.6% of the sample. The sample consisted of peripheral blood. The receptors were gathered from a woman aged 35 to 49 with active or convalescent COVID-19.

This clone has only a few counts. Within the sample, other DNA sequences also encode this same CDR3. The chain recombines TRBV6-5 with TRBJ1-1; D possibly corresponds to TRBD1 (5 bases). Germline assignment: CDR1 MNHEY and CDR2 SVGAGI. The CDR3 length is 14 residues. Between the trimmed V and J ends, which lost 6 bases and 0 bases, there was a span of 11 bases. The CDR3 is CASRDINMNTEAFF. The CDR3 nucleotides read TGTGCCAGCAGGGACATAAATATGAACACTGAAGCTTTCTTT.

The J gene is TRBJ1-2, the V gene TRBV2, with D unresolved. The V gene lost 2 bases and the J gene lost 4 bases, with 8 bases spanning the gap. The CDR3 contains 13 residues. Per germline, CDR1 SNHLY and CDR2 FYNNEI. The CDR3 sequence is CASSESASYGYTF. Here the CDR3 DNA reads TGTGCCAGCAGTGAAAGTGCGTCCTATGGCTACACCTTC.

V usage is TRBV5-1 and J usage is TRBJ1-2; TRBD1 agrees at 9 bases. Germline CDR1 and CDR2: SGHRS and YFSETQ. V trimming: 3 bases; J trimming: 8 bases; junction bases outside the gene matches: 8. CDR3 length: 14 residues. The CDR3 protein is CASSSGQGAIGYTF. The CDR3 DNA follows: TGCGCCAGCAGCTCGGGACAGGGAGCAATCGGCTACACCTTC.

The J gene is TRBJ1-6, the V gene TRBV28, with D uncertain. Trimming cost V 6 bases and J 0 bases, with 9 bases left between them. The CDR3 length is 15 residues. The germline CDR1 and CDR2 sequences are MDHEN and SYDVKM. The CDR3 region is CASRETSSYNSPLHF. The CDR3 DNA is TGTGCCAGCAGGGAGACGAGCTCCTATAATTCACCCCTCCACTTT.

V is TRBV6-5 and J is TRBJ1-1; TRBD1 is a possible D gene (6 bases). Trimming cost V 6 bases and J 11 bases, with 13 bases left between them. The germline V gene has CDR1 MNHEY and CDR2 SVGAGI. This CDR3 has 11 residues. CDR3 nucleotides: TGTGCCAGCAGCCAAGGGGGATTTGCTTTCTTT. As protein: CASSQGGFAFF.

The chain uses TRBV7-2 and TRBJ1-5, with D possibly matching TRBD1 (6 bases). The CDR3 covers 15 residues. Trimming removed 5 bases at V and 3 bases at J, with 14 bases between. Germline CDR1 and CDR2: SGHTA and FQGNSA. DNA of the CDR3: TGTGCCAGCAGCCCACAGACAGGAACCAATCAGCCCCAGCATTTT. It encodes CASSPQTGTNQPQHF.

In this sample, this clone turned up a few times. The chain has TRBV6-5 and TRBJ2-7; 8 bases match TRBD2. The V gene end was trimmed by 6 bases and the J gene end by 4 bases; junction bases not matched to a gene: 11. From germline, CDR1 is MNHEY and CDR2 SVGAGI. This CDR3 spans 15 amino acids. The CDR3 spells CASSRGGTPGYEQYV. The CDR3 nucleotides are TGTGCCAGCAGCCGGGGGGGGACCCCTGGGTACGAGCAGTACGTC.

In regard to this clone: Different DNA sequences within this sample yield the same CDR3. The chain joins TRBV3-1 (or the pseudogene TRBV3-2) to TRBJ2-3, with 7 bases identical to TRBD1. Losses at the gene ends were 1 base for V and 3 bases for J; bases not matched to a gene: 1. Germline V gene lookup returns CDR1 LGHDT and CDR2 YNNKEL (reference sequence). There are 14 residues in the CDR3. CDR3 residues: CASSQGRGTDTQYF. DNA of the CDR3: TGTGCCAGCAGCCAAGGCAGGGGGACAGATACGCAGTATTTT.

This clone was seen only a few times. V gene TRBV7-9 combines with J gene TRBJ1-1, with TRBD1 as a possible D gene (5 bases). The CDR3 sequence is 12 residues long. V shed 0 bases and J shed 7 bases, with 6 bases lying between them. Looked up from germline, CDR1 is SEHNR and CDR2 is FQNEAQ (reference sequence). This CDR3 is CASSLAGLEAFF. The CDR3 nucleotides are TGTGCCAGCAGCTTAGCGGGACTTGAAGCTTTCTTT.